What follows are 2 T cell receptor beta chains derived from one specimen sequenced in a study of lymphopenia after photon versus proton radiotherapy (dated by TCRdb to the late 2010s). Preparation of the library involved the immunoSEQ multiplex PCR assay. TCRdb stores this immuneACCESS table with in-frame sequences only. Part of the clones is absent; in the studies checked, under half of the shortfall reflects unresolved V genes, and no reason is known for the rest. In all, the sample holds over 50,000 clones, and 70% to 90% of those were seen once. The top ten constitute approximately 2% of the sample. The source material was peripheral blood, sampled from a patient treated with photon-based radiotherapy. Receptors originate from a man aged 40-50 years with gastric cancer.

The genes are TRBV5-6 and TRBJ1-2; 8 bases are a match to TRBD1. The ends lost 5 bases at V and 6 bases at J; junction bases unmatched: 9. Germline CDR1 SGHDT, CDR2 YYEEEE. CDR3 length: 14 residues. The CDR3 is CASRLRGTGHGYTF. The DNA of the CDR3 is TGTGCCAGCAGGTTAAGGGGGACAGGCCATGGCTACACCTTC.

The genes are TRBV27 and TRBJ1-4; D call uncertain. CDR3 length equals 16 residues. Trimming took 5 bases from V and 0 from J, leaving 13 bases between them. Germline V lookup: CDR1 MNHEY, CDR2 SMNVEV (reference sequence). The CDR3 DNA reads TGTGCCAGCAGTCCCGTCCCCAGGACAACTAATGAAAAACTGTTTTTT. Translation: CASSPVPRTTNEKLFF.